These 14 T cell receptor beta chains were sequenced from one sample in a study. One entry per CDR3 protein results from TCRdb running MiXCR on the 5' RACE reads. The sample lists 8,000 or so distinct CDR3 sequences; approximately 40% were seen once. Sequenced sample: tumor-infiltrating memory CD4+ T cells sorted from the breast tumor. Sample subset: memory CD4+ T cells, CD4+CD45RO+CD25-. The receptor set was obtained from a female donor with breast cancer.

By frequency in the sample, this clonotype is medium-sized (0.01 to 0.1%). The chain carries TRBV6-2 or TRBV6-3 and TRBJ2-5; no clear D. The CDR3 is 11 residues long. The V end lost 4 bases, the J end lost 5 bases, and 5 bases lay between the germline ends. In germline, CDR1 is MNHEY, CDR2 SVGEGT. The CDR3 protein is CASSSEETQYF. CDR3 DNA: TGTGCCAGCAGTTCCGAGGAGACCCAGTACTTC.

This clonotype was seen ten or more times. The chain is built from TRBV5-1 and TRBJ2-5; 8 bases match TRBD1. In germline, CDR1 is SGHRS, CDR2 YFSETQ. Unmatched junction bases numbered 16, after V lost 4 bases and J lost 5 bases. This CDR3 comprises 17 residues. Written as DNA, the CDR3 is TGCGCCAGCAGCCTGGGGGCCCAACCAGGGGGCGGGGAGACCCAGTACTTC. Translation gives CASSLGAQPGGGETQYF. Together with reference TRBV5-1 and TRBJ2-5, the CDR3 gives the full variable domain: KAGVTQTPRYLIKTRGQQVTLSCSPISGHRSVSWYQQTPGQGLQFLFEYFSETQRNKGNFPGRFSGRQFSNSRSEMNVSTLELGDSALYLCASSLGAQPGGGETQYFGPGTRLLVL.

Sample share makes this clonotype medium-sized. The chain couples TRBV5-1 to TRBJ2-7, with unresolved D. The ends were cut back, 0 bases at V and 5 bases at J, with 6 bases in the middle. CDR1 is SGHRS and CDR2 is YFSETQ in the germline V gene. This CDR3 has 12 amino acids. The CDR3 sequence is CASSLADHEQYF. CDR3 sequence (DNA): TGCGCCAGCAGCTTGGCCGATCACGAGCAGTACTTC.

With regard to this clonotype: The junction departs from the called germline gene at one end, perhaps through a read error. The J gene is TRBJ2-7, the V gene TRBV28, with D unclear. Germline loops: CDR1 MDHEN, CDR2 SYDVKM. CDR3 length: 13 residues. CDR3 amino acids: CASSLVSSYEQHF. DNA for the CDR3: TGTGCCAGCAGTTTGGTGAGTAGCTACGAGCAGCACTTC.

To note about this clonotype: Sequence at one end of the junction differs from germline and may be a read error. V is TRBV20-1 and J is TRBJ2-7, with 8 bases matching TRBD2. Germline-derived CDR1 and CDR2 are DFQATT and SNEGSKA (reference sequence). The CDR3 contains 13 residues. This CDR3 is CSGEAGDSSEQYF. The CDR3 region has the DNA TGCAGTGGGGAAGCGGGAGACTCCTCCGAGCAGTACTTC.

By share, this clonotype ranks as medium-sized (0.01 to 0.1%). This chain joins TRBV5-1 and TRBJ1-6; D possibly corresponds to TRBD1 (5 bases). The CDR3 sequence is 15 residues long. Looked up from germline, CDR1 is SGHRS and CDR2 is YFSETQ. The ends were cut back, 4 bases at V and 5 bases at J, with 13 bases in the middle. CDR3 protein: CASSPAGTHNSPLHF. CDR3 bases: TGCGCCAGCAGCCCGGCCGGGACCCATAATTCACCCCTCCACTTT.

By share, this clonotype ranks as large. The gene calls are TRBV20-1 and TRBJ2-7; a possible D gene is TRBD1 (6 bases). Trimming cost V 6 bases and J 9 bases, with 21 bases left between them. Germline V gene lookup returns CDR1 DFQATT and CDR2 SNEGSKA (reference sequence). The CDR3 is 13 residues long. This CDR3 is CSAQQAQGWGQYF. The CDR3 DNA sequence: TGCAGTGCGCAACAGGCACAGGGTTGGGGGCAGTACTTC.

The table lists this clonotype with many counts. The rearrangement joins TRBV5-1 to TRBJ2-3, with TRBD1 matching over 8 bases. Germline trimming cut 7 bases from V and 0 bases from J; bases unmatched to any gene: 4. The CDR3 has 14 amino acids. Looked up from germline, CDR1 is SGHRS and CDR2 is YFSETQ. CDR3 nucleotides: TGCGCCAGCGGGACAGGTTTTAGCACAGATACGCAGTATTTT. This gives the protein CASGTGFSTDTQYF.

Relative to its sample, this clonotype is large. The V call is TRBV20-1, the J call TRBJ1-1; D may be TRBD1 (5 bases). V lost 6 bases and J 2 bases, leaving 13 bases between the germline ends. Germline CDR1 DFQATT, CDR2 SNEGSKA (reference sequence). There are 13 residues in the CDR3. DNA for the CDR3: TGCAGTGCCGTCGCCGACAGTAACACTGAAGCTTTCTTT. Encoded protein: CSAVADSNTEAFF.

This clonotype was recorded at least ten times. This clone may be a read error of a much larger clone one base away. V gene TRBV5-6 combines with J gene TRBJ1-5; the D gene is possibly TRBD1 (5 bases). Germline V gene lookup returns CDR1 SGHDT and CDR2 YYEEEE. The CDR3 runs 13 residues. The CDR3, as DNA: TGTGCCAGCAGCCTTGGACGGGGCCAGCCCCAGCGTTTT. Amino acid sequence: CASSLGRGQPQRF.

The chain links TRBV5-1 to TRBJ2-7; TRBD1 is a possible D gene (5 bases). CDR3 length: 13 amino acids. V was trimmed by 0 bases and J by 6 bases, leaving 10 bases between them. The germline gives CDR1 SGHRS, CDR2 YFSETQ. As DNA, the CDR3 is TGCGCCAGCAGCTTGGACAGGTATGGCGAGCAGTACTTC. Translating it yields CASSLDRYGEQYF.

This clonotype has just a few counts. A clone one base away is much larger, so this may be a read error. The conserved phenylalanine or tryptophan normally closing the CDR3 is absent here, so this likely arose from a read error. The V gene is TRBV18, the J gene TRBJ1-1; D call uncertain. The germline V gene encodes CDR1 KGHSH and CDR2 LQKENI. V dropped 2 bases and J dropped 1 base, with 5 bases sitting between them. The CDR3 length is 13 residues. Written as DNA, the CDR3 is TGTGCCAGCTCACCAGGGCGGAACACTGAAGCTTTCTCT. This gives the protein CASSPGRNTEAFS.

The DNA of the CDR3 is TGTGCCAGCAGCCGACACGAGGGGGTAGGGCCGTACTACAATGAGCAGTTCTTC. This translates into CASSRHEGVGPYYNEQFF. The chain carries TRBV13 and TRBJ2-1; a possible D gene is TRBD1 (6 bases). CDR3 size: 18 residues. Between the trimmed V and J ends, which lost 5 bases and 3 bases, there was a span of 23 bases. Germline V gene sequence: CDR1 PRHDT, CDR2 FYEKMQ (reference sequence).

This clonotype was seen only once. The chain couples TRBV29-1 to TRBJ2-1; 7 bases line up with TRBD2. There are 14 residues in the CDR3. V dropped 3 bases and J dropped 4; count of bases not matched to a gene: 6. Germline V gives CDR1 SQVTM, CDR2 ANQGSEA. The CDR3 sequence is CSVEPASGYNEQFF. The CDR3 DNA follows: TGCAGCGTTGAGCCGGCTAGCGGATACAATGAGCAGTTCTTC.